The source of this T cell receptor beta chain is a study of cytomegalovirus exposure and HLA in healthy donors. In the study overall: Genotyping of under 500 donors showed that around 81% belonged to the Caucasian-associated ancestry cluster.

Between the trimmed V and J ends, which lost 10 bases and 7 bases, there was a span of 13 bases. Germline V CDR1 and CDR2: LNHDA, SQIVND (reference sequence). The length of the CDR3 is 12 residues. A multiplex PCR was run with 60 Vbeta primers and 13 Jbeta primers. Sequencing was performed with immunoSEQ multiplex PCR; in TCRdb, only in-frame clones are kept and a portion is missing. The repertoire includes 200,000 or so clones, more than 65% of them detected once, and 4.5% to 7.5% sits in the top ten. Study-level points and caveats: Prediction of most subjects' HLA-A and HLA-B alleles by TCR beta sequences was reportedly accurate. When the data were analyzed later, several of the most significant clusters appeared to be linked to common viral pathogens. One variant, a missense change in DCLRE1C, was linked in a later analysis to TCR beta V- and J-gene trimming.

Concerning this clone itself: Its target is unknown.

The sequence was obtained from a woman in her twenties or thirties in good health and CMV-seropositive. The sequencing input was PBMCs. This chain links TRBV19 with TRBJ1-4; D possibly corresponds to TRBD1 (5 bases). DNA of the CDR3: TGTGCCACTGGACAAATAGTTGAAAAACTGTTTTTT. Its protein is CATGQIVEKLFF. The full variable domain, its missing parts supplied by reference TRBV19 and TRBJ1-4, is DGGITQSPKYLFRKEGQNVTLSCEQNLNHDAMYWYRQDPGQGLRLIYYSQIVNDFQKGDIAEGYSVSREKKESFPLTVTSAQKNPTAFYLCATGQIVEKLFFGSGTQLSVL.